This paragraph covers one T cell receptor (beta chain) sequence. No antigen is known for it. This specimen comes from a study of post-analysis software for immune sequencing data. With 6 bases removed from V and 2 bases from J, the gap between germline ends came to 14 bases. The CDR3 sequence is 15 residues long. Germline values: CDR1 MGHDK, CDR2 SYGVNS. Unique molecular identifiers featured in each of the TCR beta cDNA libraries. TCRdb re-derived calls from the PCR reads in MiXCR, one entry per CDR3 protein. This table has 600,000 to 750,000 distinct CDR3 sequences, approximately 60% appearing once. Notes on the study in general: Four or five TRBV segments were more frequent in patients than controls; TRBV5-6, TRBV5-1 and TRBV20-1 belonged to this group.

This chain uses TRBV25-1 with TRBJ2-1; D is perhaps TRBD2 (6 bases). The source is a girl aged 2-10 years with multiple sclerosis. Material: blood. The CDR3 sequence is CASSQVWGAYNEQFF. As DNA, the CDR3 is TGTGCCAGCAGCCAAGTATGGGGGGCCTACAATGAGCAGTTCTTC.